These 26 T cell receptor beta chains were sequenced from one sample in a study of blood T cell repertoires in COVID-19 (dated by TCRdb to the early 2020s). To prepare the library, the immunoSEQ multiplex PCR assay was applied. Drawn from immuneACCESS, this table holds only the in-frame rearrangements with V and J called that TCRdb kept. Clones are partly lost; checked studies trace under half to an unresolved V gene and leave the rest unexplained. This sample has 110,000 to 150,000 clones in its table, and more than 65% of those were observed once. About 10% of the sample is in the top ten clones. Material for sequencing was peripheral blood. The receptors stem from a man aged 60-69 years with active or convalescent COVID-19.

This clone appeared many times. The gene calls are TRBV15 and TRBJ2-2, with D possibly being TRBD1 (6 bases). The CDR3 is made up of 13 amino acids. Germline CDR1 and CDR2: LNHNV and YYDKDF (reference sequence). The V and J ends lost 2 bases and 5 bases respectively, with 6 bases between them. The CDR3 here is CATSRRGTGELFF. DNA for the CDR3: TGTGCCACCAGCAGAAGGGGGACCGGGGAGCTGTTTTTT.

This chain uses TRBV14 with TRBJ2-2; 8 nucleotides align to TRBD1. V lost 4 bases to trimming and J lost 5 bases; unmatched junction nucleotides: 3. CDR3 size: 14 residues. Germline assignment: CDR1 SGHDN and CDR2 FVKESK. DNA of the CDR3: TGTGCCAGCAGCCGTCAGGGGGCAACCGGGGAGCTGTTTTTT. The encoded protein is CASSRQGATGELFF.

The genes are TRBV25-1 and TRBJ2-5, with 15 bases fitting TRBD2. V lost 5 bases to trimming and J lost 2 bases; unmatched junction nucleotides: 9. Per germline, CDR1 MGHDK and CDR2 SYGVNS. This CDR3 has 18 residues. CDR3: CASSYGGLAGGGQETQYF. CDR3 nucleotides: TGTGCCAGCAGTTACGGGGGACTAGCGGGAGGAGGGCAAGAGACCCAGTACTTC.

This clone was picked up many times. The chain carries TRBV11-2 and TRBJ2-7; D may be TRBD2 (6 bases). V was clipped by 5 bases and J by 6 bases, with 23 bases between them. Germline values: CDR1 SGHAT, CDR2 FQNNGV. The CDR3 spans 16 residues. In DNA form, the CDR3 reads TGTGCCAGCAGCCGAACCCTCCGGGGCGGCGGGGTCGAGCAGTACGTC. Protein product: CASSRTLRGGGVEQYV.

This rearrangement joins TRBV30 to TRBJ1-2, with no clear D. The germline gives CDR1 GTSNPN, CDR2 SVGIG (reference sequence). V was shortened by 0 bases and J by 8 bases, with 13 bases between the two germline ends. The CDR3 sequence is 13 residues long. The CDR3, as DNA: TGTGCCTGGAGTGTACCAGGAAGAAGCGGCTACACCTTC. Its protein product is CAWSVPGRSGYTF.

V is TRBV7-2 and J is TRBJ1-2; 8 bases fit TRBD1. Germline V gene lookup returns CDR1 SGHTA and CDR2 FQGNSA. The ends lost 5 bases at V and 1 base at J; junction bases unmatched: 3. CDR3 length: 14 residues. DNA for the CDR3: TGTGCCAGCAGCCCCGGACAGGGTAACTATGGCTACACCTTC. This encodes CASSPGQGNYGYTF.

The chain couples TRBV30 to TRBJ1-6; the match to TRBD1 covers 7 bases. V dropped 1 base and J dropped 9; count of bases not matched to a gene: 9. This CDR3 has 15 residues. Per the germline V gene, CDR1 is GTSNPN and CDR2 is SVGIG (reference sequence). CDR3 amino acids: CAWSGRQGVGSPLHF. The CDR3 DNA is TGTGCCTGGAGTGGAAGACAGGGAGTGGGTTCACCCCTCCACTTT.

Concerning this clone: This specimen includes other DNA sequences encoding the same CDR3. The chain links TRBV5-4 to TRBJ1-2; D gene ambiguous. The V end lost 1 base, the J end lost 0 bases, and 7 bases lay between the germline ends. Germline CDR1 SGHNT, CDR2 YYREEE (reference sequence). The CDR3 has 14 amino acids. CDR3 DNA: TGTGCCAGCAGCTTGTCGGGGACTAACTATGGCTACACCTTC. It is translated as CASSLSGTNYGYTF.

This sequence joins TRBV5-6 and TRBJ2-7; 9 bases match TRBD1. V lost 4 bases and J lost 2; bases outside the gene matches: 7. The CDR3 extends over 15 amino acids. The V gene's germline CDR1 is SGHDT and CDR2 YYEEEE. CDR3 sequence reads: CASSPWTGETYEQYF. The CDR3 nucleotides are TGTGCCAGCAGCCCATGGACAGGGGAGACCTACGAGCAGTACTTC.

The J gene is TRBJ2-5, the V gene TRBV11-2, with TRBD1 matching 9 bases. Germline V gene data show CDR1 as SGHAT and CDR2 as FQNNGV. This CDR3 is built from 15 residues. J gave up 5 bases and V 5 bases, and 9 bases lay outside the gene matches. The CDR3 nucleotides are TGTGCCAGCAGCACACAGGGGGCGCTTGGGGAGACCCAGTACTTC. Translating gives CASSTQGALGETQYF.

V usage is TRBV30 and J usage is TRBJ1-1; tentative D call: TRBD1 (5 bases). The CDR3 spans 15 residues. Trimming cost V 0 bases and J 2 bases, with 13 bases left between them. Germline V gives CDR1 GTSNPN, CDR2 SVGIG (reference sequence). The CDR3 sequence: CAWSVVRGGNTEAFF. CDR3 coding DNA: TGTGCCTGGAGTGTAGTCCGGGGGGGAAACACTGAAGCTTTCTTT. The entire variable domain, with the rest obtained from reference TRBV30 and TRBJ1-1, is as follows: SQTIHQWPATLVQPVGSPLSLECTVEGTSNPNLYWYRQAAGRGLQLLFYSVGIGQISSEVPQNLSASRPQDRQFILSSKKLLLSDSGFYLCAWSVVRGGNTEAFFGQGTRLTVV.

This rearrangement joins TRBV5-8 to TRBJ1-1, with D possibly being TRBD1 (6 bases). The CDR3 length is 12 residues. The V and J ends lost 8 bases and 6 bases respectively, with 14 bases between them. Germline CDR1 SGHTS, CDR2 YDEGEE. CDR3 amino acids: CASCNRAAEAFF. The CDR3 DNA reads as TGTGCCAGTTGTAACAGGGCCGCTGAAGCTTTCTTT. Supplemented by reference TRBV5-8 and TRBJ1-1, the full variable domain reads EAGVTQSPTHLIKTRGQQATLRCSPISGHTSVYWYQQALGLGLQFLLWYDEGEERNRGNFPPRFSGRQFPNYSSELNVNALELEDSALYLCASCNRAAEAFFGQGTRLTVV.

The genes are TRBV6-1 and TRBJ1-1; D unclear. Trimming cost V 3 bases and J 7 bases, with 15 bases left between them. The CDR3 runs to 14 residues. Germline assignment: CDR1 MNHNS and CDR2 SASEGT. The CDR3 DNA sequence: TGTGCCAGCAGTGACCAAGCAAGTTACGGTGAAGCTTTCTTT. Protein: CASSDQASYGEAFF.

V usage is TRBV7-8 and J usage is TRBJ1-1; 12 nucleotides align to TRBD1. Trimming cost V 0 bases and J 5 bases; bases outside gene matches: 7. Germline V gene data show CDR1 as SGHVS and CDR2 as FQNEAQ. The CDR3 contains 17 residues. The CDR3 sequence is CASSLAIGDRGRTEAFF. CDR3 nucleotide sequence: TGTGCCAGCAGCTTAGCTATTGGGGACAGGGGGCGAACTGAAGCTTTCTTT.

The CDR3 DNA is TGTGCCAGCACCTCGAGTGAGGCCGGGGCCAACGTCCTGACTTTC. This gives the protein CASTSSEAGANVLTF. This chain links TRBV27 with TRBJ2-6; no reliable D call. The CDR3 length is 15 residues. The V end lost 7 bases, the J end lost 4 bases, and 14 bases lay between the germline ends. CDR1 and CDR2 (germline): MNHEY, SMNVEV (reference sequence).

The DNA of the CDR3 is TGTGCCAGCAAGGCAGGGTCGTTAGAGACCCAGTACTTC. Protein product: CASKAGSLETQYF. J is TRBJ2-5 and V is TRBV11-2, with a possible D match to TRBD1 (5 bases). This CDR3 region has 13 residues. Germline assignment: CDR1 SGHAT and CDR2 FQNNGV. V lost 7 bases to trimming and J lost 4 bases, with 13 bases between them.

This chain connects TRBV6-5 to TRBJ2-5, with 9 bases identical to TRBD1. The ends lost 4 bases at V and 3 bases at J; junction bases unmatched: 6. Germline V lookup: CDR1 MNHEY, CDR2 SVGAGI. The length of the CDR3 is 15 residues. Here the CDR3 reads CASSSRGQGKETQYF. Here the CDR3 DNA reads TGTGCCAGCAGTTCACGGGGACAGGGAAAAGAGACCCAGTACTTC.

The J gene is TRBJ2-5, the V gene TRBV18; D gene unclear. Trimming shortened V by 3 bases and J by 0 bases, and 5 bases separated the two germline ends. The V gene's germline CDR1 is KGHSH and CDR2 LQKENI. The CDR3 contains 13 residues. The chain's CDR3 is CASSPPDQETQYF. The CDR3 nucleotides read TGTGCCAGCTCACCGCCAGACCAAGAGACCCAGTACTTC. Combining the CDR3 with reference TRBV18 and TRBJ2-5 gives the whole variable domain NAGVMQNPRHLVRRRGQEARLRCSPMKGHSHVYWYRQLPEEGLKFMVYLQKENIIDESGMPKERFSAEFPKEGPSILRIQQVVRGDSAAYFCASSPPDQETQYFGPGTRLLVL.

The rearrangement joins TRBV11-3 to TRBJ2-3; D may be TRBD2 (6 bases). CDR1 SGHNT and CDR2 YENEEA come from the germline V gene. The CDR3 spans 15 residues. V dropped 5 bases and J dropped 1 base, with 13 bases sitting between them. The CDR3 coding sequence is TGTGCCAGCAGCGACCCCGGGACTGGCACAGATACGCAGTATTTT. Encoded protein: CASSDPGTGTDTQYF.

The rearrangement uses TRBV6-5 and TRBJ1-1; no clear D gene. Trimming pared 7 bases from V and 0 bases from J, leaving 15 bases between. CDR3 length equals 15 residues. CDR1 is MNHEY, CDR2 SVGAGI, per germline. CDR3 DNA sequence: TGTGCCAGCATTGGCAGTCGCCCTGTGAACACTGAAGCTTTCTTT. This translates into CASIGSRPVNTEAFF.

The chain joins TRBV11-3 to TRBJ1-2; 9 bases match TRBD1. Germline trimming cut 5 bases from V and 7 bases from J; bases unmatched to any gene: 5. Germline V gene lookup returns CDR1 SGHNT and CDR2 YENEEA. This CDR3 is 13 amino acids long. The CDR3 here is CASSLDRGSGYTF. The CDR3 DNA reads as TGTGCCAGCAGCCTGGACAGGGGAAGTGGCTACACCTTC. The variable domain in full, with the rest retrieved from reference TRBV11-3 and TRBJ1-2, is EAGVVQSPRYKIIEKKQPVAFWCNPISGHNTLYWYLQNLGQGPELLIRYENEEAVDDSQLPKDRFSAERLKGVDSTLKIQPAELGDSAVYLCASSLDRGSGYTFGSGTRLTVV.

This chain uses TRBV5-1 with TRBJ2-2; D may be TRBD1 (7 bases). Trimming took off 4 bases at V and 5 bases at J, with 18 bases between the two ends. Germline V gene sequence: CDR1 SGHRS, CDR2 YFSETQ. The CDR3 has 16 residues. The CDR3 DNA reads as TGCGCCAGCAGCCCGGAGGGGGCCCCGGGGACCGGGGAGCTGTTTTTT. Residues: CASSPEGAPGTGELFF.

This clone has a single count. The chain combines TRBV6-6 with TRBJ1-4; no definite D call. Germline V gene sequence: CDR1 MNHNY, CDR2 SVGAGI (reference sequence). The CDR3 sequence is 15 residues long. The germline V and J ends were trimmed by 7 bases and 1 base, with 13 bases remaining between them. This chain's CDR3 is CASTLPAVTNEKLFF. CDR3 nucleotide sequence: TGTGCCAGCACCCTCCCGGCGGTAACTAATGAAAAACTGTTTTTT.

This clone has just one count. This chain links TRBV4-1 with TRBJ1-1; 7 bases are shared with TRBD1. CDR3 length: 16 residues. With 0 bases clipped from V and 9 bases from J, the junction kept 13 bases outside the gene matches. Per germline, CDR1 MGHRA and CDR2 YSYEKL. DNA for the CDR3: TGCGCCAGCAGCCAAGAGGACAGGATGGTAGTAAGTAAAGCTTTCTTT. Protein: CASSQEDRMVVSKAFF.

The chain uses TRBV30 and TRBJ1-5, with D unclear. The germline gives CDR1 GTSNPN, CDR2 SVGIG (reference sequence). The V end was cut by 5 bases, the J end by 4 bases, with 12 bases between. This CDR3 has 13 amino acids. The chain's CDR3 is CAWEEGRNQPQHF. The CDR3 nucleotides read TGTGCCTGGGAGGAGGGTCGGAATCAGCCCCAGCATTTT. The full variable domain, with the rest looked up from reference TRBV30 and TRBJ1-5, is SQTIHQWPATLVQPVGSPLSLECTVEGTSNPNLYWYRQAAGRGLQLLFYSVGIGQISSEVPQNLSASRPQDRQFILSSKKLLLSDSGFYLCAWEEGRNQPQHFGDGTRLSIL.

The rearrangement joins TRBV11-3 to TRBJ1-2; D not resolved. Trimming took 0 bases from V and 6 from J, leaving 14 bases between them. CDR1 SGHNT and CDR2 YENEEA come from the germline V gene. This CDR3 spans 15 amino acids. The DNA for the CDR3 is TGTGCCAGCAGCTTAGACGCGAGCAGGCCCGATGGCTACACCTTC. Translated: CASSLDASRPDGYTF.